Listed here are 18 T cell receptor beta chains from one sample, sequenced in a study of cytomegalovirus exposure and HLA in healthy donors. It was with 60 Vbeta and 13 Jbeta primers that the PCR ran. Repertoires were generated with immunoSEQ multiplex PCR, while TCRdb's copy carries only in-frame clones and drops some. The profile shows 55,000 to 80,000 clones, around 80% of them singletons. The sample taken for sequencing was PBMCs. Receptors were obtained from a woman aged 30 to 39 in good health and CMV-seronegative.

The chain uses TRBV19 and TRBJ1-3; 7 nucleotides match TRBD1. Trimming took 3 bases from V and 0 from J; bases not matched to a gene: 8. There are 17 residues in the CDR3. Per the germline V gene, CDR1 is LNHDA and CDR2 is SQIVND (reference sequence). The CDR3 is CASSIQGTALSGNTIYF. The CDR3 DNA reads TGTGCCAGTAGTATCCAAGGGACAGCGCTCTCTGGAAACACCATATATTTT.

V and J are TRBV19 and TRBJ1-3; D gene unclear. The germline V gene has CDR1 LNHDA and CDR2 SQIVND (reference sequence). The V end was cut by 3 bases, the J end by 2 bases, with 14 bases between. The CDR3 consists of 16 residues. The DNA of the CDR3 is TGTGCCAGTAGTATTAAGTCGGAGATTCCTGGAAACACCATATATTTT. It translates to CASSIKSEIPGNTIYF. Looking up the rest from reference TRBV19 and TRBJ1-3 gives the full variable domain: DGGITQSPKYLFRKEGQNVTLSCEQNLNHDAMYWYRQDPGQGLRLIYYSQIVNDFQKGDIAEGYSVSREKKESFPLTVTSAQKNPTAFYLCASSIKSEIPGNTIYFGEGSWLTVV.

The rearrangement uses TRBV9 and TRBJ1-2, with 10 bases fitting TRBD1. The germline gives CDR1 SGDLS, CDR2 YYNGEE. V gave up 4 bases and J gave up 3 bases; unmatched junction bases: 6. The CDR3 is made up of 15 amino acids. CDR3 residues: CASSTRTGGYYGYTF. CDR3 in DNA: TGTGCCAGCAGCACACGGACAGGGGGGTACTATGGCTACACCTTC.

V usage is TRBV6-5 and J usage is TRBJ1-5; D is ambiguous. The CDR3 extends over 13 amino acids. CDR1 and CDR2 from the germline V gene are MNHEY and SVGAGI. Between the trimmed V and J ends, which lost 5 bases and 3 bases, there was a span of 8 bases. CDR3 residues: CASSGGNNQPQHF. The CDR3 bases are TGTGCCAGCAGTGGCGGTAACAATCAGCCCCAGCATTTT.

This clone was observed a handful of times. CDR3 sequence: CASSLGAGGQPQHF. CDR3 sequence (DNA): TGTGCCAGCAGCTTAGGGGCGGGGGGCCAGCCCCAGCATTTT. This rearrangement joins TRBV11-2 to TRBJ1-5, with D perhaps TRBD1 (6 bases). The CDR3 totals 14 residues. Germline V gives CDR1 SGHAT, CDR2 FQNNGV. The V end lost 1 base, the J end lost 7 bases, and 11 bases lay between the germline ends.

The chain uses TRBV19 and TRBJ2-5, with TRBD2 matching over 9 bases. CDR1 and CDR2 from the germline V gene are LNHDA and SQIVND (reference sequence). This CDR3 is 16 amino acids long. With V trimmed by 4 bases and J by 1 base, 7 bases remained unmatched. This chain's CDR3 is CASSSPRGGVQETQYF. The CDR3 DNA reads TGTGCCAGTAGTAGCCCCCGCGGGGGGGTCCAAGAGACCCAGTACTTC.

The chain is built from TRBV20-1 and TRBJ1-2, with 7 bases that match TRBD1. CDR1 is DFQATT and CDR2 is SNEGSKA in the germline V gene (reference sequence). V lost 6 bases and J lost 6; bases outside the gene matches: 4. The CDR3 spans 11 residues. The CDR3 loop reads CSAGRGNGYTF. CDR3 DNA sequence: TGCAGTGCCGGCAGGGGGAATGGCTACACCTTC.

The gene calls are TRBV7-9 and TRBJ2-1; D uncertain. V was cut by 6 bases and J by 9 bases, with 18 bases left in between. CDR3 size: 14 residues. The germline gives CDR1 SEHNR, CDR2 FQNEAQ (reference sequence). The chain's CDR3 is CASSFPATQVEQFF. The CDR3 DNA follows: TGTGCCAGCAGTTTCCCCGCGACGCAGGTTGAGCAGTTCTTC.

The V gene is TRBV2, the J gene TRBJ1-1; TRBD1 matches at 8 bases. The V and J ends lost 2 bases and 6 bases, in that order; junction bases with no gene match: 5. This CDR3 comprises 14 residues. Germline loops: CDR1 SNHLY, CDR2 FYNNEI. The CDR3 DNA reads TGTGCCAGCAGTGAACGGACAGGGATCCCTGAAGCTTTCTTT. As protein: CASSERTGIPEAFF.

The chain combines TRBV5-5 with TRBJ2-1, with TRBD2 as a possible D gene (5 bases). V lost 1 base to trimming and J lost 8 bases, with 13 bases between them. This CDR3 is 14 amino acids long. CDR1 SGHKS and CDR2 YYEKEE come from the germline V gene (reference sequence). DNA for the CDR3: TGTGCCAGCAGCTTGAGCGGAGGTTTCGATGAGCAGTTCTTC. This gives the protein CASSLSGGFDEQFF.

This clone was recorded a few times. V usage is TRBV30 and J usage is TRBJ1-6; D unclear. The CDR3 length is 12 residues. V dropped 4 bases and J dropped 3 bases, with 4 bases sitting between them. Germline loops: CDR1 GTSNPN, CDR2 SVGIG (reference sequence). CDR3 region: CAWTLYNSPLHF. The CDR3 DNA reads TGTGCCTGGACCCTCTATAATTCACCCCTCCACTTT. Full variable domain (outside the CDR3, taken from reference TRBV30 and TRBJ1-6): SQTIHQWPATLVQPVGSPLSLECTVEGTSNPNLYWYRQAAGRGLQLLFYSVGIGQISSEVPQNLSASRPQDRQFILSSKKLLLSDSGFYLCAWTLYNSPLHFGNGTRLTVT.

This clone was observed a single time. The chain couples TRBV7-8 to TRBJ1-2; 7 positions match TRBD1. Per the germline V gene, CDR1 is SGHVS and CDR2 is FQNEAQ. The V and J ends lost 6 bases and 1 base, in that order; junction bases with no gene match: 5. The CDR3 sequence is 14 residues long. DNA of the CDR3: TGTGCCAGCAGGCGCCGGGACAGTAACTATGGCTACACCTTC. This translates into CASRRRDSNYGYTF.

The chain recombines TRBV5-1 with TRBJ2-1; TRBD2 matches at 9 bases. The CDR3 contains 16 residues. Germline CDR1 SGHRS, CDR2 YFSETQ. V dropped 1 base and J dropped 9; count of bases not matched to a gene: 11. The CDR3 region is CASSLLYAGGLGEQFF. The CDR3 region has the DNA TGCGCCAGCAGCTTGTTGTACGCGGGGGGGCTAGGTGAGCAGTTCTTC.

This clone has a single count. For the CDR3, the DNA is TGTGCCAGCACCATAGGGACTAGCGGGGGGAGCTCCTACAATGAGCAGTTCTTC. This translates into CASTIGTSGGSSYNEQFF. V usage is TRBV4-2 and J usage is TRBJ2-1, with 15 bases identical to TRBD2. The CDR3 has 18 residues. V was pared by 7 bases and J by 0 bases, with 7 bases of the junction left unmatched. Germline CDR1 and CDR2: LGHNA and YNFKEQ.

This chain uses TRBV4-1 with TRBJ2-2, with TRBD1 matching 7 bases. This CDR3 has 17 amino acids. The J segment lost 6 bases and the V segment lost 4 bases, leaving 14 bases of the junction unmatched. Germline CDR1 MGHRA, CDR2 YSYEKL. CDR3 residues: CASSLTRGQGLAGELFF. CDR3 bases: TGCGCCAGCAGCCTCACTAGGGGGCAGGGGTTAGCCGGGGAGCTGTTTTTT.

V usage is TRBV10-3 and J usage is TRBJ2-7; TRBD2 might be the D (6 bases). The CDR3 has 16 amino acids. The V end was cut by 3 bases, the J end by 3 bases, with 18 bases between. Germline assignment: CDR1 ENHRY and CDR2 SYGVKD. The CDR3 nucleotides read TGTGCCATCAGTGACACGGCGGGACGTATGGACTACGAGCAGTACTTC. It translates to CAISDTAGRMDYEQYF.

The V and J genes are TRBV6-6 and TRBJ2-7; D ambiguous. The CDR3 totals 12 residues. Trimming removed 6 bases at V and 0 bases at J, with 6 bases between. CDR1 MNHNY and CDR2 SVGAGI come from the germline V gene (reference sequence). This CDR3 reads CASSRLSYEQYF. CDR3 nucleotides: TGTGCCAGCAGCAGGCTCTCCTACGAGCAGTACTTC.

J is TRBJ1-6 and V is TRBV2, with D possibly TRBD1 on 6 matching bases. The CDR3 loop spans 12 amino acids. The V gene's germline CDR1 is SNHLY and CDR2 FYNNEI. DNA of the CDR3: TGTACAGGGAGCTCCTATAATTCACCCCTCCACTTT. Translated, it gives CTGSSYNSPLHF.